A selection of T cell receptor beta chains follows, all from one sample in a study of blood T cell repertoires in COVID-19. Sequencing used immunoSEQ multiplex PCR; TCRdb keeps in-frame clones, though not all of them. The sample includes approximately 100,000 clones, around 87% of them seen just once. Sequences were obtained from peripheral blood. Every receptor here comes from a woman aged 25-40 years with acute or convalescent COVID-19. The CDR3 runs from the conserved cysteine through the conserved F or W. Each record gives: J gene, clone size, V gene, CDR3 protein. Clone size appears in some rows only: once, few, many, or a class for an expanded clone.

TRBJ2-3,.,TRBV7-3,CASSSSGISTDTQYF
TRBJ1-1,.,TRBV2,CASSTDLLGAFF
TRBJ2-1,.,TRBV2,CASSVEQGFLNEQFF
TRBJ1-3,.,TRBV9,CASSFSTGTGNTIYF
TRBJ1-2,.,TRBV5-1,CASSSSTGVNGYTF
TRBJ2-1,.,TRBV15,CATSDGAGSYNEQFF
TRBJ2-3,.,TRBV7-3,CASSLLAGATKDTQYF
TRBJ1-1,.,TRBV7-8,CASSLRGTGGINTEAFF
TRBJ2-1,.,TRBV13,CASSFNRVEQFF
TRBJ1-5,.,TRBV28,CASSPGQYNQPQHF
TRBJ1-2,.,TRBV5-1,CASSLVGAHLMPPNYGYTF
TRBJ1-6,.,TRBV4-2,CASSQEVSGQPNSPLHF
TRBJ1-5,.,TRBV2,CASSFSGDQPQHF
TRBJ1-1,.,TRBV25-1,CASSQSQTGFKDTEAFF
TRBJ1-1,.,TRBV3-1/TRBV3-2,CASSHPPRPEAFF
TRBJ2-7,.,TRBV6-5,CASGGRGKVIYEQYF
TRBJ1-1,.,TRBV28,CASRSQENTEAFF
TRBJ2-7,.,TRBV7-9,CASSLGQNSYEQYF
TRBJ1-1,.,TRBV18,CASSPGFGQGSTEAFF
TRBJ1-5,.,TRBV27,CASSLEQGGRSNQPQHF
TRBJ1-5,.,TRBV5-8,CASSIPDRSNQPQHF
TRBJ1-4,.,TRBV7-8,CASSLGEDRVGKLFF
TRBJ1-1,.,TRBV5-1,CASSPDRDMNTEAFF
TRBJ1-2,.,TRBV2,CASSITETTSHYTF
TRBJ2-2,.,TRBV9,CASSVVGTGNTGELFF
TRBJ2-1,.,TRBV27,CASSLSGGASEQFF
TRBJ2-1,.,TRBV9,CASSVWGGSDNEQFF
TRBJ2-3,few,TRBV11-2,CASSFDFPSGTDTQYF
TRBJ2-7,.,TRBV7-9,CASSLITQRGAPIGYEQYF
TRBJ1-6,.,TRBV9,CASSVDLGTGVRPLHF
TRBJ2-2,.,TRBV5-1,CASTPTGGHTGELFF
TRBJ1-1,.,TRBV5-1,CASSSTGGHTEAFF
TRBJ1-5,.,TRBV12-5,CASGSRAGQGHSNQPQHF
TRBJ1-4,.,TRBV7-9,CASTRQGDNEKLFF
TRBJ1-2,.,TRBV24-1,CATSLTGIDGYTF
TRBJ2-1,.,TRBV6-5,CASSPTGGDNEQFF
TRBJ2-6,.,TRBV24-1,CATSDLSPSGANVLTF
TRBJ1-4,.,TRBV10-2,CASSESTGGNEKLFF
TRBJ2-2,.,TRBV28,CASRSQGRAGELFF
TRBJ1-5,once,TRBV12-5,CASGLTGYSNQPQHF
TRBJ2-7,.,TRBV7-9,CASSLGVYEQYF
TRBJ1-3,once,TRBV27,CASSRFGQLSGNTIYF
TRBJ2-3,.,TRBV18,CASSPGTGFTQYF
TRBJ2-2,.,TRBV5-1,CASSLVAGNGELFF
TRBJ2-7,.,TRBV5-4,CASGLAGVDEQYF
TRBJ1-1,.,TRBV5-1,CASSRGPRGQAMNTEAFF
TRBJ2-3,few,TRBV7-3,CASSASGASTDTQYF
TRBJ2-1,.,TRBV11-2,CASSFLSLARYNEQFF
TRBJ2-2,once,TRBV4-1,CASSQVGESTGELFF
TRBJ1-6,.,TRBV18,CASSPVVGKSPLHF